A selection of T cell receptor beta chains follows, all from one sample in a study of T cell changes during pregnancy in multiple sclerosis. Assay used: immunoSEQ multiplex PCR; TCRdb lists only in-frame clones, some missing. The sample carries tens of thousands of clones, 85% to 90% recorded once. Specimen: CD4+ T cells from peripheral blood mononuclear cells, collected in the first trimester of pregnancy. Receptors were obtained from a female donor with multiple sclerosis, enrolled in a pregnancy study. Each CDR3 is given with its conserved first and last residue. A D gene is named only where the DNA matches it firmly. Not all rows give a size; the values are once, few, many and, for expanded clones, a class.

V gene	D gene	J gene	clone size	CDR3 DNA	CDR3 protein
TRBV10-3	.	TRBJ2-3	.	TGTGCCATCAGTCGGGACACATCTAGCACAGATACGCAGTATTTT	CAISRDTSSTDTQYF
TRBV11-2	.	TRBJ1-5	.	TGTGCCAGCAGCTTAGAGCGGGGCAATCAGCCCCAGCATTTT	CASSLERGNQPQHF
TRBV21-1	.	TRBJ2-7	.	TGTGCCAGCAACCCACGGGACACCTACGAGCAGTACTTC	CASNPRDTYEQYF
TRBV4-1	.	TRBJ1-4	.	TGCGCCAGCAGCCAAGACAGGGCCCTGGGAAAACTGTTTTTT	CASSQDRALGKLFF
TRBV15	.	TRBJ1-2	once	TGTGCCACCAGCAGAGATCGCCAGGGGAGCGGCTACACCTTC	CATSRDRQGSGYTF
TRBV5-1	TRBD2	TRBJ2-1	.	TGCGCCAGCAGCCTAGGACTAGCGGGAGGAAAGTACAATGAGCAGTTCTTC	CASSLGLAGGKYNEQFF
TRBV2	TRBD1	TRBJ2-1	.	TGTGCCAGCAGTCGGGCAGGGGGAGCCTACAATGAGCAGTTCTTC	CASSRAGGAYNEQFF
TRBV30	.	TRBJ2-1	few	TGTGCCTGGAGTGTAGGCGGGTCACCTAGGGACAATGAGCAGTTCTTC	CAWSVGGSPRDNEQFF
TRBV6-1	.	TRBJ2-2	medium-sized	TGTGCCAGCAGGGGACAAGAGCGAGCCGGGGAGCTGTTTTTT	CASRGQERAGELFF
TRBV19	.	TRBJ1-4	once	TGTGCCAGTAGCCGCAGACAGTATTCTAATGAAAAACTGTTTTTT	CASSRRQYSNEKLFF
TRBV19	.	TRBJ1-2	.	TGTGCCAGTAATCCGACAGCGGGGGTATACTATGGCTACACCTTC	CASNPTAGVYYGYTF
TRBV4-2	.	TRBJ2-1	.	TGTGCCAGCAGCCAAGATGCAGGGCGGGGACGCTCCTACAATGAGCAGTTCTTC	CASSQDAGRGRSYNEQFF
TRBV29-1	.	TRBJ1-1	.	TGCAGTTCGGGGAACACTGAAGCTTTCTTT	CSSGNTEAFF
TRBV10-1	.	TRBJ2-3	.	TGCGCCAGCAGTGAAGGGGCATTGGATACGCAGTATTTT	CASSEGALDTQYF
TRBV5-1	.	TRBJ2-5	once	TGCGCCAGCAGCTTGGTATTGGACAGTCAAGAGACCCAGTACTTC	CASSLVLDSQETQYF
TRBV10-1	.	TRBJ1-2	.	TGCGCCACACGACACCCTAACTATGGCTACACCTTC	CATRHPNYGYTF
TRBV5-1	.	TRBJ1-4	.	TGCGCCAGCAGCTTGGAGGGGGGACTAAATGAAAAACTGTTTTTT	CASSLEGGLNEKLFF
TRBV6-5	.	TRBJ2-3	.	TGTGCCAGCAAGTCGCGTGATACGCAGTATTTT	CASKSRDTQYF
TRBV7-3	.	TRBJ1-1	.	TGTGCCAGCAGCCTACAGGGGAACACTGAAGCTTTCTTT	CASSLQGNTEAFF
TRBV29-1	TRBD1	TRBJ1-1	.	TGCAGCGTGACGGACAGGGGCAGTGGGGCTTTCTTT	CSVTDRGSGAFF
TRBV19	TRBD1	TRBJ1-2	.	TGTGCCAGTAGTAGACAGGGGGCGGAAAATGGCTACACCTTC	CASSRQGAENGYTF
TRBV7-9	.	TRBJ2-1	.	TGTGCCAGCAGCTTAGCGTGGTTGGCCAACGGGAGCTCCTACAATGAGCAGTTCTTC	CASSLAWLANGSSYNEQFF
TRBV4-2	.	TRBJ2-5	.	TGTGCCAGCAGCCAAGAGGGCGGGGAGGTCTTAGAGACCCAGTACTTC	CASSQEGGEVLETQYF
TRBV5-1	TRBD1	TRBJ1-2	.	TGCGCCAGCAGCTCGGTAGGACAGGTTGAGGGCTACACCTTC	CASSSVGQVEGYTF
TRBV2	.	TRBJ2-1	.	TGTGCCAGCAGTGATGATCGCCAGAGGGTGCAGTTCTTC	CASSDDRQRVQFF
TRBV9	.	TRBJ2-2	once	TGTGCCAGCAGCGCCCGATCGACTAGATCCGGGGAGCTGTTTTTT	CASSARSTRSGELFF
TRBV28	TRBD2	TRBJ2-1	.	TGTGCCAGTATTAGCGGGAGGGTTCAGTTCTTC	CASISGRVQFF
TRBV30	.	TRBJ1-5	.	TGTGCCTGGAGGAACTTGGGCAGCAATCAGCCCCAGCATTTT	CAWRNLGSNQPQHF
TRBV9	.	TRBJ2-1	few	TGTGCCAGCAGCCTTGGGACTGTTTACTACAATGAGCAGTTCTTC	CASSLGTVYYNEQFF
TRBV19	TRBD1	TRBJ2-7	.	TGTGCCAGTAGTATGGACAGGCTACGCGAGCAGTACTTC	CASSMDRLREQYF
TRBV19	TRBD2	TRBJ2-3	.	TGTGCCAGTAGTATGGGTAGCGGGGGTACAGATACGCAGTATTTT	CASSMGSGGTDTQYF
TRBV28	.	TRBJ1-2	.	TGTGCCAGCAGGCTCCCCCAGGGGAGTCCCGAGTTTGGCTACACCTTC	CASRLPQGSPEFGYTF
TRBV28	.	TRBJ1-5	.	TGTGCCACGCGGGGCGCTCCATTTCAGCATTTT	CATRGAPFQHF
TRBV20-1	.	TRBJ2-7	.	TGCAGTGCCGCAGGGGAATACGAGCAGTACTTC	CSAAGEYEQYF